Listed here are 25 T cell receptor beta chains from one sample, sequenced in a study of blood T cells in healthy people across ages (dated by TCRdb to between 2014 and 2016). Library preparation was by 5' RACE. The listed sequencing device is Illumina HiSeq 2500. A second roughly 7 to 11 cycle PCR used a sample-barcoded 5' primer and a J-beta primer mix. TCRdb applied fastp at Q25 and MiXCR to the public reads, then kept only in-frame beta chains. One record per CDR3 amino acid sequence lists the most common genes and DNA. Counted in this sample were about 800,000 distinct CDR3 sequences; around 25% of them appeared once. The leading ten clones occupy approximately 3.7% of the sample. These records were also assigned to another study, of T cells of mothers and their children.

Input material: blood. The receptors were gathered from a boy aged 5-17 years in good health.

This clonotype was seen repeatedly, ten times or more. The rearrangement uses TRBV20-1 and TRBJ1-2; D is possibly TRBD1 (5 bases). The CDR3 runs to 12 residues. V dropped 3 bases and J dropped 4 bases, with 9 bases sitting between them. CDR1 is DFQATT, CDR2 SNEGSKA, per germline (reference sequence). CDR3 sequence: CSARTGAYGYTF. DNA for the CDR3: TGCAGTGCTAGGACCGGGGCCTATGGCTACACCTTC.

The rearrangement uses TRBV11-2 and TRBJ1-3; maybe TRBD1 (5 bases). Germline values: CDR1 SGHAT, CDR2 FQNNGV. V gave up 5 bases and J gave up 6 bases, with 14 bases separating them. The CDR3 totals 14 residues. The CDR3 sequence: CASSPSLGENTIYF. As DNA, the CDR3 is TGTGCCAGCAGCCCAAGTTTGGGGGAAAACACCATATATTTT.

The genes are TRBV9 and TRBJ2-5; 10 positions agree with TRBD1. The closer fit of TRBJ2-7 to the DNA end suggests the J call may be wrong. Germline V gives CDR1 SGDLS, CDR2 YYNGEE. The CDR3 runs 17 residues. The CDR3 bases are TGTGCCAGCAGCGTATCATCGGGACAGGGGATAACCTACGAGCAGTACTTC. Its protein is CASSVSSGQGITYEQYF.

The CDR3 coding sequence is TGTGCCAGCAGTCCGGACAGGGGGAATAACGAGCAGTACTTC. It specifies CASSPDRGNNEQYF. The chain employs TRBV28 and TRBJ2-7; TRBD1 aligns across 10 bases. CDR1 is MDHEN and CDR2 is SYDVKM in the germline V gene. The CDR3 has 14 residues. Unmatched junction bases numbered 6, after V lost 5 bases and J lost 5 bases.

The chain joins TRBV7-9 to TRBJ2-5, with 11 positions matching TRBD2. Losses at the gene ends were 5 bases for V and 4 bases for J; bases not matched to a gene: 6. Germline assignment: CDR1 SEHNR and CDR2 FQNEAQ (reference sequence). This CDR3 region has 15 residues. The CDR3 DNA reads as TGTGCCAGCAGCATGGAACTAGCGGGGGCAGAGACCCAGTACTTC. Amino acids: CASSMELAGAETQYF. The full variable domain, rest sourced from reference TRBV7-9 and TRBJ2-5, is DTGVSQNPRHKITKRGQNVTFRCDPISEHNRLYWYRQTLGQGPEFLTYFQNEAQLEKSRLLSDRFSAERPKGSFSTLEIQRTEQGDSAMYLCASSMELAGAETQYFGPGTRLLVL.

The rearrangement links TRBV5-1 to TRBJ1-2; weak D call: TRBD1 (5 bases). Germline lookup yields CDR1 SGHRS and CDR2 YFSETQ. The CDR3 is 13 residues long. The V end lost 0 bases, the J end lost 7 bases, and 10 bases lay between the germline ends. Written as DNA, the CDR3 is TGCGCCAGCAGCTTGGCCAGGGCTGGTGGCTACACCTTC. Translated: CASSLARAGGYTF.

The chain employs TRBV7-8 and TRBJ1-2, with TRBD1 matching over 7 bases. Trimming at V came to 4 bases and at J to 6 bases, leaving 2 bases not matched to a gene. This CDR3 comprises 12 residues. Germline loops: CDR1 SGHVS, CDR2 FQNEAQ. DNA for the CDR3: TGTGCCAGCAGCTACACAGGGGATGGCTACACCTTC. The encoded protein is CASSYTGDGYTF.

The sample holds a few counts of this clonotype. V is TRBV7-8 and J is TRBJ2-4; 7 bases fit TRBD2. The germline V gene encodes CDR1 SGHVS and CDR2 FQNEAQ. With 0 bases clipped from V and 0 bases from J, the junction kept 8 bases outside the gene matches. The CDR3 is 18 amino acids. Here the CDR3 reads CASSLAFGGGTAKNIQYF. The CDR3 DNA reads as TGTGCCAGCAGCTTAGCCTTCGGCGGGGGAACAGCCAAAAACATTCAGTACTTC. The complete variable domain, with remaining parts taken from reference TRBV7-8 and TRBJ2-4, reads GAGVSQSPRYKVAKRGQDVALRCDPISGHVSLFWYQQALGQGPEFLTYFQNEAQLDKSGLPSDRFFAERPEGSVSTLKIQRTQQEDSAVYLCASSLAFGGGTAKNIQYFGAGTRLSVL.

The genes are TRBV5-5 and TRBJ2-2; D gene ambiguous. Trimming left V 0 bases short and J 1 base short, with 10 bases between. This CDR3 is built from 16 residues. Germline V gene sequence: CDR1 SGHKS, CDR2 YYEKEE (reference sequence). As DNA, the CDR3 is TGTGCCAGCAGCTTGGGTCCCAGGATGAACACCGGGGAGCTGTTTTTT. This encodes CASSLGPRMNTGELFF.

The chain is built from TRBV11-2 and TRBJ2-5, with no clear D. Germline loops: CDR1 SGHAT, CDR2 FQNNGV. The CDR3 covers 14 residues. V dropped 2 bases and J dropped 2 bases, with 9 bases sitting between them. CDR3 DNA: TGTGCCAGCAGCTTACAGGAAGCGCAAGAGACCCAGTACTTC. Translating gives CASSLQEAQETQYF.

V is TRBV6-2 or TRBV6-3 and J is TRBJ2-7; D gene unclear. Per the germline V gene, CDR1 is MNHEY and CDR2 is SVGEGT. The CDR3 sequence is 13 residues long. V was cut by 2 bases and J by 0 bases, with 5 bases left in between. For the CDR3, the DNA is TGTGCCAGCAGTTACGCTTACTCCTACGAGCAGTACTTC. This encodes CASSYAYSYEQYF.

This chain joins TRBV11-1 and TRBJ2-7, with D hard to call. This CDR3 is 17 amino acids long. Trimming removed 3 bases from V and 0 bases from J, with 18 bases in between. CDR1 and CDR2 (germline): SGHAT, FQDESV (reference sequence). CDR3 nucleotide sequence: TGTGCCAGCAGCTTCGCCCCGTCATATGATGCCTCCTACGAGCAGTACTTC. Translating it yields CASSFAPSYDASYEQYF.

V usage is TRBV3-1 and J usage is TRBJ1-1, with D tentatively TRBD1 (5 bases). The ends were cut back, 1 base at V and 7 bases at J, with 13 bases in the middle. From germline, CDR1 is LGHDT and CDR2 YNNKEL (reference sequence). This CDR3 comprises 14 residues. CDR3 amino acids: CASSQVGQGSEAFF. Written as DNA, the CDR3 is TGTGCCAGCAGCCAAGTAGGGCAGGGAAGTGAAGCTTTCTTT.

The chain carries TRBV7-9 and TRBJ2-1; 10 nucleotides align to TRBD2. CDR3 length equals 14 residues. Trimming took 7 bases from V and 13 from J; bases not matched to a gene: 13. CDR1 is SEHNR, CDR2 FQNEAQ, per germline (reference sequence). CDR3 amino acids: CASTEPSGGYYQFF. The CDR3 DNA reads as TGTGCCAGCACCGAGCCTAGCGGGGGCTACTACCAGTTCTTC.

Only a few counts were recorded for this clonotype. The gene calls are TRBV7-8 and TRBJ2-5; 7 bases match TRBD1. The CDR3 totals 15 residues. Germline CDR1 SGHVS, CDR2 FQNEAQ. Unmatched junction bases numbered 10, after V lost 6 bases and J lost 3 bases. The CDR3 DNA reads TGTGCCAGCAGACCGACAGGGAACCCTGAAGAGACCCAGTACTTC. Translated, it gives CASRPTGNPEETQYF.

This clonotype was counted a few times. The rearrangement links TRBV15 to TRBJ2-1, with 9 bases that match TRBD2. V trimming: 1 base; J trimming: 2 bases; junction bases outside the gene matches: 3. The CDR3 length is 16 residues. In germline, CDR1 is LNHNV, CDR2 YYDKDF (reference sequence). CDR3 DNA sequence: TGTGCCACCAGCAGAGGTCTAGCGGGAACCTACAATGAGCAGTTCTTC. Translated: CATSRGLAGTYNEQFF. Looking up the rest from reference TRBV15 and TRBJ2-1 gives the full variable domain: DAMVIQNPRYQVTQFGKPVTLSCSQTLNHNVMYWYQQKSSQAPKLLFHYYDKDFNNEADTPDNFQSRRPNTSFCFLDIRSPGLGDTAMYLCATSRGLAGTYNEQFFGPGTRLTVL.

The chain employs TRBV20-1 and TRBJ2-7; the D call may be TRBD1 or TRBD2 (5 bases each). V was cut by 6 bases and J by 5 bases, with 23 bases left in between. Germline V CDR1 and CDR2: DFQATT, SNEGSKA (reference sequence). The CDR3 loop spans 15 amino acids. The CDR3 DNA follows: TGCAGTGCCGCGCGCGAGGGGCTTCATGGGGACGAGCAGTACTTC. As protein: CSAAREGLHGDEQYF.

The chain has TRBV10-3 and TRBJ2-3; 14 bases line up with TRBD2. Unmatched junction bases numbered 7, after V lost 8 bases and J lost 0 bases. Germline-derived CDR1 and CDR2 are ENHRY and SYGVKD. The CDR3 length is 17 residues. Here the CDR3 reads CAIQGLAGGASTDTQYF. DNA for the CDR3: TGTGCCATCCAAGGACTAGCGGGAGGCGCCAGCACAGATACGCAGTATTTT.

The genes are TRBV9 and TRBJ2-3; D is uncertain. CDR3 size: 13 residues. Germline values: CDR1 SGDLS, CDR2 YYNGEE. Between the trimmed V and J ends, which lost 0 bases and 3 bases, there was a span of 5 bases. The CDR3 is CASSVVETDTQYF. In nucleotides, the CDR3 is TGTGCCAGCAGCGTAGTAGAGACAGATACGCAGTATTTT.

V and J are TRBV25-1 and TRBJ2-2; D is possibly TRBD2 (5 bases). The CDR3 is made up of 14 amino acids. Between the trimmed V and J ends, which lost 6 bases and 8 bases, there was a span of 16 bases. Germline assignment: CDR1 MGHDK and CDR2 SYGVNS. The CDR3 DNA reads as TGTGCCAGCAGCCCAAGCGGCGTGGTAGGGGAGCTGTTTTTT. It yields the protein CASSPSGVVGELFF.

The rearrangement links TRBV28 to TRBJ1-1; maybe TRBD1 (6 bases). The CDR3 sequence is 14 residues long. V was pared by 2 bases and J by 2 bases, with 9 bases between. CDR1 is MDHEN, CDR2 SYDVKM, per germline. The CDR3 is CASSLTDSNTEAFF. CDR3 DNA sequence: TGTGCCAGCAGTTTAACGGACAGTAACACTGAAGCTTTCTTT. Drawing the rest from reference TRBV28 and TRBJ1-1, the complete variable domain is DVKVTQSSRYLVKRTGEKVFLECVQDMDHENMFWYRQDPGLGLRLIYFSYDVKMKEKGDIPEGYSVSREKKERFSLILESASTNQTSMYLCASSLTDSNTEAFFGQGTRLTVV.

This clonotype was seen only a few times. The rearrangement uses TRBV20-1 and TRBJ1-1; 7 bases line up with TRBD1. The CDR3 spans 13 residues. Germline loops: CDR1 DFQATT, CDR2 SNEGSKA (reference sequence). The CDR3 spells CRARQGLSTEAFF. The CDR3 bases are TGCAGGGCGCGACAGGGCCTGAGCACTGAAGCTTTCTTT.

CDR3: CASRGADTGELFF. The CDR3 bases are TGTGCCAGCCGGGGTGCCGACACCGGGGAGCTGTTTTTT. The chain combines TRBV6-5 with TRBJ2-2; maybe TRBD2 (5 bases). The CDR3 is 13 amino acids. Germline CDR1 and CDR2: MNHEY and SVGAGI. The V end lost 8 bases, the J end lost 3 bases, and 10 bases lay between the germline ends.

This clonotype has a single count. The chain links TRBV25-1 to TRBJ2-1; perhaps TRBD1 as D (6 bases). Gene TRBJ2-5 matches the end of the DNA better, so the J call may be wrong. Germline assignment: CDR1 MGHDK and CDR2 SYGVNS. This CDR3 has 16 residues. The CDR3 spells CASSILNLQGWKTQYF. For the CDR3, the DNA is TGTGCCAGCAGCATCCTCAACCTACAGGGCTGGAAGACCCAGTACTTC.

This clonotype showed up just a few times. CDR3 DNA: TGTGCCAGCAGTCGGACTAGCGGGAGAGGGACAGATACGCAGTATTTT. Translation gives CASSRTSGRGTDTQYF. The J gene is TRBJ2-3, the V gene TRBV3-1; 13 bases fit TRBD2. The trim removed 6 bases at V and 3 bases at J, leaving 6 bases unmatched. The CDR3 consists of 16 residues. CDR1 LGHDT and CDR2 YNNKEL come from the germline V gene (reference sequence).